The T cell receptor beta chain under discussion was sequenced for a study of cytomegalovirus exposure and HLA in healthy donors. This clone was seen more than once but under ten times. The CDR3 contains 14 residues. Germline loops: CDR1 KGHSH, CDR2 LQKENI. The ends were cut back, 4 bases at V and 1 base at J, with 9 bases in the middle. The primer mix had 60 Vbeta and 13 Jbeta primers. Sequenced by immunoSEQ multiplex PCR; TCRdb stores in-frame clones only, minus some. The data show around 150,000 clones, 75% to 80% seen once. The sequenced material came from PBMCs. This TCR came from a woman aged 50 to 60 in good health and CMV-seropositive. The V gene is TRBV18, the J gene TRBJ2-3; no clear D. The CDR3 loop reads CASSLGGGTDTQYF. CDR3 bases: TGTGCCAGCTCACTCGGTGGAGGCACAGATACGCAGTATTTT. Based on the CDR3 plus reference TRBV18 and TRBJ2-3, the full variable domain is NAGVMQNPRHLVRRRGQEARLRCSPMKGHSHVYWYRQLPEEGLKFMVYLQKENIIDESGMPKERFSAEFPKEGPSILRIQQVVRGDSAAYFCASSLGGGTDTQYFGPGTRLTVL.